This T cell receptor (beta chain) was retrieved from a study of blood T cell repertoires in COVID-19. The overall study: Samples representing acute and convalescent COVID-19 were sourced from the United States, Italy and Spain. Sources were T cells, B-cell-depleted T cells, or PBMCs; the material itself was cDNA or gDNA.

Data came from immunoSEQ multiplex PCR; TCRdb stores just in-frame clones and leaves some out. The sample has under 350,000 clones; roughly 85% are singletons. The receptor comes from a human donor in a cohort sampled during active COVID-19. Sequenced input: peripheral blood.

The CDR3, as DNA: TGTGCCAGCAGTTTACAGGGGAGCTCCTATAATTCACCCCTCCACTTT. Translating it yields CASSLQGSSYNSPLHF. V usage is TRBV6-5 and J usage is TRBJ1-6; 7 bases map to TRBD1. Germline CDR1 and CDR2: MNHEY and SVGAGI. The CDR3 sequence is 16 residues long. With V trimmed by 4 bases and J by 0 bases, 3 bases remained unmatched.